The subject of this entry is one TCR beta chain. This sample stems from a study of blood T cell repertoires in COVID-19. Germline-derived CDR1 and CDR2 are SGDLS and YYNGEE. V dropped 4 bases and J dropped 7 bases, with 12 bases sitting between them. The length of the CDR3 is 13 residues. Method: immunoSEQ multiplex PCR; TCRdb's copy keeps in-frame clones and lacks some. The table records around 55,000 clones, roughly 90% of them present only once. The sequenced sample was peripheral blood. The TCR comes from a man aged 40-49 years with COVID-19, enrolled during active disease. The genes are TRBV9 and TRBJ2-1; D is perhaps TRBD2 (6 bases). The CDR3 bases are TGTGCCAGCAGCTCCCTCAGCGGGAATGAGCAGTTCTTC. Encoded protein: CASSSLSGNEQFF.